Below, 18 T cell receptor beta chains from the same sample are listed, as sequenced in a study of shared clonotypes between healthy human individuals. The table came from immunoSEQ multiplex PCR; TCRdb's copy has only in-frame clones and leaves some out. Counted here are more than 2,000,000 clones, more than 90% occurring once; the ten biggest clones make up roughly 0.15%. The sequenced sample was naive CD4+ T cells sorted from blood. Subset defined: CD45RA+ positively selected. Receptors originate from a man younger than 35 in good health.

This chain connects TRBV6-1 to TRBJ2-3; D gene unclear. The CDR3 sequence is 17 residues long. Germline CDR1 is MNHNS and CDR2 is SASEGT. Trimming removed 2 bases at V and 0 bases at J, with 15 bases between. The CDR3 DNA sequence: TGTGCCAGCAGTGAAACGGTTTTAGCACACAGCACAGATACGCAGTATTTT. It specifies CASSETVLAHSTDTQYF.

The CDR3 sequence: CASSQTPSSYNEQFF. In DNA form, the CDR3 reads TGTGCCAGCAGCCAGACCCCGAGCTCCTACAATGAGCAGTTCTTC. The chain joins TRBV11-3 to TRBJ2-1; D gene ambiguous. Germline V gene lookup returns CDR1 SGHNT and CDR2 YENEEA. The ends were cut back, 5 bases at V and 0 bases at J, with 11 bases in the middle. CDR3 size: 15 residues.

The DNA for the CDR3 is TGTGCCAGCAGCTTAGTTAGGGACTTAGAACATTCACCCCTCCACTTT. Amino acids: CASSLVRDLEHSPLHF. The rearrangement joins TRBV11-2 to TRBJ1-6; D is possibly TRBD1 (5 bases). V was pared by 1 base and J by 8 bases, with 15 bases between. The CDR3 runs 16 residues. Germline CDR1 and CDR2: SGHAT and FQNNGV.

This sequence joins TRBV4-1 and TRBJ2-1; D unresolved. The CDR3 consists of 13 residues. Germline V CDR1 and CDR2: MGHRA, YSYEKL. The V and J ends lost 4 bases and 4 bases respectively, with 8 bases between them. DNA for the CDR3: TGCGCCAGCAGCCTTGACATTTACAATGAGCAGTTCTTC. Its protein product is CASSLDIYNEQFF.

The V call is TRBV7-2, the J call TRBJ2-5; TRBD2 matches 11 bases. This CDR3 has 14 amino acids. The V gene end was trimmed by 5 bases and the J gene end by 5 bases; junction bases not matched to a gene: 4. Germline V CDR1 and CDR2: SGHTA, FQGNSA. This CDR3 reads CASSPSSGRETQYF. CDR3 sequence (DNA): TGTGCCAGCAGCCCTTCTAGCGGGAGGGAGACCCAGTACTTC.

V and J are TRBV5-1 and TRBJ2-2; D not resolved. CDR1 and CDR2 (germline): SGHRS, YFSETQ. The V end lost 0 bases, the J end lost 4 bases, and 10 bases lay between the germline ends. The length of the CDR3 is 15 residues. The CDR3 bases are TGCGCCAGCAGCTTGGACACGTTAAGCACCGGGGAGCTGTTTTTT. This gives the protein CASSLDTLSTGELFF.

The CDR3: CASSPDRGSSPLHF. CDR3 in DNA: TGTGCCAGCAGTCCCGACAGGGGGAGTTCACCCCTCCACTTT. This rearrangement joins TRBV6-1 to TRBJ1-6; 9 positions agree with TRBD1. Germline assignment: CDR1 MNHNS and CDR2 SASEGT. The CDR3 spans 14 residues. The V segment lost 5 bases and the J segment 9 bases; nucleotides outside the gene matches: 5.

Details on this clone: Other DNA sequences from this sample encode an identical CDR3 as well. CDR3 bases: TGTGCCAGCTCACCATTAGCGGGAGGAGATACGCAGTATTTT. Translation gives CASSPLAGGDTQYF. V usage is TRBV18 and J usage is TRBJ2-3, with TRBD2 identical over 10 bases. Germline V lookup: CDR1 KGHSH, CDR2 LQKENI. Trimming took 2 bases from V and 5 from J; bases not matched to a gene: 1. The CDR3 runs 14 residues. Full variable domain (remainder filled in from reference TRBV18 and TRBJ2-3): NAGVMQNPRHLVRRRGQEARLRCSPMKGHSHVYWYRQLPEEGLKFMVYLQKENIIDESGMPKERFSAEFPKEGPSILRIQQVVRGDSAAYFCASSPLAGGDTQYFGPGTRLTVL.

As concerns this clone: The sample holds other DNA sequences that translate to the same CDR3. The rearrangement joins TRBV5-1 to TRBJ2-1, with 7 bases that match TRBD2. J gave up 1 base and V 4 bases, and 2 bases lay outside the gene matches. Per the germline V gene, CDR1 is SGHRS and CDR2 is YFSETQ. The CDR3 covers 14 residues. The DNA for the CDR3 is TGCGCCAGCAGCCCGGGAGGTTCCTACAATGAGCAGTTCTTC. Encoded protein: CASSPGGSYNEQFF.

The CDR3 loop reads CASSQERGFHEQYF. Here the CDR3 DNA reads TGCGCCAGCAGCCAAGAGCGGGGGTTCCACGAGCAGTACTTC. The chain couples TRBV4-3 to TRBJ2-5; 7 nucleotides align to TRBD2. With the DNA end fitting TRBJ2-7 better, the J assignment may be wrong. The length of the CDR3 is 14 residues. Germline V gene data show CDR1 as LGHNA and CDR2 as YSLEER.

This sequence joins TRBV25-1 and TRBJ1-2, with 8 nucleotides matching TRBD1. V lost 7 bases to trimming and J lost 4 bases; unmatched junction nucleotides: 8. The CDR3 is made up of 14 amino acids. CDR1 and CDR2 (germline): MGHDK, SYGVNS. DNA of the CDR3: TGTGCCAGCAACCCAGGGGGCGGTGGCTATGGCTACACCTTC. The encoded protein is CASNPGGGGYGYTF.

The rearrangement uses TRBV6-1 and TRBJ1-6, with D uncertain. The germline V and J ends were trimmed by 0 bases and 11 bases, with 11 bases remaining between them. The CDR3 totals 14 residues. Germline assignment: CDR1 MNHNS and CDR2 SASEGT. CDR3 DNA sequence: TGTGCCAGCAGTGAAGCTCTTGGGTGGCCACCCCTCCACTTT. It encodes CASSEALGWPPLHF.

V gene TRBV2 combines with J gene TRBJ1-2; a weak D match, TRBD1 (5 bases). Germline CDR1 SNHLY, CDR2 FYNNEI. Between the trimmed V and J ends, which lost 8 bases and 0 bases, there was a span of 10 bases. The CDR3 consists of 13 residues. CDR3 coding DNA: TGTGCCAGCGGGGAGGGGCCTAACTATGGCTACACCTTC. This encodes CASGEGPNYGYTF. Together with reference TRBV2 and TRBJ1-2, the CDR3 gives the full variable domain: EPEVTQTPSHQVTQMGQEVILRCVPISNHLYFYWYRQILGQKVEFLVSFYNNEISEKSEIFDDQFSVERPDGSNFTLKIRSTKLEDSAMYFCASGEGPNYGYTFGSGTRLTVV.

The CDR3 nucleotides read TGCGCCAGCAGCTCTACAGGGGGCTTTGAGCAAGAGACCCAGTACTTC. Translated, it gives CASSSTGGFEQETQYF. The chain is built from TRBV5-1 and TRBJ2-5, with TRBD1 matching 9 bases. Germline V lookup: CDR1 SGHRS, CDR2 YFSETQ. The CDR3 runs to 16 residues. With 3 bases clipped from V and 2 bases from J, the junction kept 8 bases outside the gene matches.

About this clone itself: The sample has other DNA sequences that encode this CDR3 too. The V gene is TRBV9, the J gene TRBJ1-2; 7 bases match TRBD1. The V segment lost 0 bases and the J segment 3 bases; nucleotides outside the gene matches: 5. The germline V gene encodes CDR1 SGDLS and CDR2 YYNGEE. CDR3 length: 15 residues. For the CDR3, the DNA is TGTGCCAGCAGCGTAGACCCGGGGACAGACTATGGCTACACCTTC. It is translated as CASSVDPGTDYGYTF.

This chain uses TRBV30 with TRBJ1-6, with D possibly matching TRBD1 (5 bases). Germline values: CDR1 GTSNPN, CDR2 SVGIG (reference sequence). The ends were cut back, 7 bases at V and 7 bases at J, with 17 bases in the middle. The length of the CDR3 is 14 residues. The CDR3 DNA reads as TGTGCCTCGGACGGGACGTCGGGAAATTCACCCCTCCACTTT. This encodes CASDGTSGNSPLHF.

The CDR3 bases are TGTGCCAGCAGTAAAGAGGGACTAGCATCCTACGAGCAGTACTTC. Encoded protein: CASSKEGLASYEQYF. This chain connects TRBV2 to TRBJ2-5; TRBD2 matches at 9 bases. The DNA matches TRBJ2-7 better at its end, which makes the J call doubtful. The CDR3 loop spans 15 amino acids. Germline CDR1 reads SNHLY; CDR2 reads FYNNEI.

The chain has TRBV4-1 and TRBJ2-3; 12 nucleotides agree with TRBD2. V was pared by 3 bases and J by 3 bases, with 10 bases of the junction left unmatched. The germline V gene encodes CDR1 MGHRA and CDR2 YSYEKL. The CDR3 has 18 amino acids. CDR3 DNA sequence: TGCGCCAGCAGCCAGCCTACTTCTAGCGGGGGGGTTACAGATACGCAGTATTTT. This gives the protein CASSQPTSSGGVTDTQYF.